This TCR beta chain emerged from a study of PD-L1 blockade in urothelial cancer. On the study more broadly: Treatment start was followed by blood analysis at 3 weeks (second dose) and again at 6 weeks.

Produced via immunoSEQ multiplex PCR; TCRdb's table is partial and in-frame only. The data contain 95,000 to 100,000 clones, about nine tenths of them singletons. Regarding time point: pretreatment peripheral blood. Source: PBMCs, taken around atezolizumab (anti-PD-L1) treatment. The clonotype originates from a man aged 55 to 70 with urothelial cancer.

The CDR3 sequence is CASSDAGTGIYGYTF. DNA of the CDR3: TGTGCCAGCAGTGATGCCGGGACAGGGATCTATGGCTACACCTTC. V and J are TRBV6-1 and TRBJ1-2; TRBD1 agrees at 9 bases. The ends lost 3 bases at V and 4 bases at J; junction bases unmatched: 6. This CDR3 is built from 15 residues. Germline V gives CDR1 MNHNS, CDR2 SASEGT.